The clone carrying this TCR beta chain was seen more than once but under ten times. The antigen remains unidentified. This record comes from a study of early T cells in non-severe SARS-CoV-2 infection. Overall study: Sequencing targeted bulk RNA from unsorted whole blood, leaving chains unpaired. Findings and limits, study-wide: A preference for anti-spike CD8 responses marked VDJdb matching, which missed private and CD4 specificities.

As part of library construction, unique molecular identifiers were attached to individual cDNA molecules. TCRdb re-called the 5' RACE reads with MiXCR, one entry per CDR3 protein. The sample has tens of thousands of distinct CDR3 sequences, roughly 9% seen once. CDR3 length equals 15 residues. Trimming removed 10 bases from V and 2 bases from J; junction bases left unmatched: 10. The TCR comes from an adult who was a healthcare worker with PCR-confirmed SARS-CoV-2 infection or an uninfected control (not recorded which). This chain uses TRBV12-3 or TRBV12-4 with TRBJ2-2; 7 nucleotides align to TRBD2. This material consisted of whole blood, taken at baseline. The DNA of the CDR3 is TGTGCCAACTCGGGGCTAGCGGTAAACACCGGGGAGCTGTTTTTT. It yields the protein CANSGLAVNTGELFF.